This T cell receptor beta chain was captured by sequencing in a study of blood T cell repertoires in COVID-19 (dated by TCRdb to 2020 to 2021). At the level of the whole study: Samples from collaborators originated in the United States, Italy and Spain and spanned both the acute and convalescent phases of COVID-19. The material from the prospective study consisted of cDNA or gDNA derived from T cells, B-cell-depleted T cells, or PBMCs. Deeply sampled blood TCRbeta repertoires from subjects exposed to, actively infected with, or recovered from COVID-19 were included in the dataset. The repertoires were released in a freely available public database meant as a resource for research on the immune response to SARS-CoV-2. Samples came from the ongoing ImmuneRACE study (first 160 participants) plus 1,254 subjects from 6 global collaborators. A de-identified subject ID, COVID-19 status, age in years and sex were almost always included in the sample metadata. Where HLA class I and class II types were available, the types were taken from metadata supplied by the sample provider, not from assay-based typing.

General study outcomes and caveats: The quantity of clinical and demographic metadata differed by source and by participant and was supplied without curation.

As concerns this clone: There is no known antigen for this receptor. Qualities for individual bases were not recorded, and no much larger clone is one base off.

TCRbeta CDR3 regions were amplified from genomic DNA using the immunoSEQ Assay, a bias-controlled multiplex PCR. Per the authors' processing: Within the assay, amplification of reference gene primers was used to estimate how many nucleated cells each sample contained. To quantify the absolute abundance of each unique TCRbeta CDR3 rearrangement, sequence reads were collapsed and filtered. For each sample, productive Simpson clonality was calculated by taking the square root of Simpson's diversity index across productive rearrangements. This immuneACCESS table, as held by TCRdb, lists in-frame sequences with V and J called but not all clones. Of the missing ones, under half trace to an unresolved V gene in checked studies; the others have no known cause. Clone size and the V and J calls come from that table; the DNA yielded D and trimming. The sample table holds roughly 32,000 clones, of which approximately 85% were seen once. The ten most abundant clones make up 35% to 55% of the sample.

V loses 1 base at its end and J loses 6 bases; junction bases beyond the gene matches: 7. CDR1 and CDR2 were assigned from the germline V gene as SGHAT and FQNNGV. From the cysteine through the phenylalanine, the CDR3 covers 15 amino acids. Only the CDR3 DNA is retained, 45 bases long and in frame from the first base. The collaborating institutions used their own protocols to collect whole blood in K2EDTA tubes. For TCRbeta analysis, collaborator samples were shipped as frozen whole blood, as isolated PBMCs, or as DNA extracted from either sample type. The chain uses TRBV11-2 and TRBJ1-1; 8 central bases correspond to TRBD1. The sample consisted of peripheral blood. This clonotype was obtained from a man in his fifties or sixties with active or convalescent COVID-19. The sequenced DNA: TGTGCCAGCAGCTTAGGGATCGGACAGGGCGCTGAAGCTTTCTTT. The translation is CASSLGIGQGAEAFF.